This T cell receptor (beta chain) was captured by sequencing in a study of OX40 agonist ivuxolimab in advanced cancers. Study-wide results and limits: Averaging showed that CD8+ T cells had more expanded clones than CD4+ did.

The CDR3 has 12 residues. Deletions cut 2 bases from V and 6 bases from J, with 7 bases between. Germline CDR1 SEHNR, CDR2 FQNEAQ (reference sequence). Comment on this clone: No antigen is known for it.

Sequencing used immunoSEQ multiplex PCR; TCRdb keeps in-frame clones, though not all of them. The sample has about 97,000 clones, less than 90% seen once. Autoimmune disease history or systemic immunosuppression led to patient exclusion. This chain links TRBV7-9 with TRBJ1-2; D is unclear. This clonotype originated in an adult with an advanced solid tumor such as melanoma, head and neck, liver or kidney cancer. Sequences were derived from CD4+ or CD8+ T cells sorted from blood, sampled in a trial of the OX40 agonist ivuxolimab. This CDR3 reads CASSLSPNGYTF. Here the CDR3 DNA reads TGTGCCAGCAGCTTATCACCAAATGGCTACACCTTC.